Here is one T cell receptor beta chain with its context. There are 16 residues in the CDR3. With V trimmed by 1 base and J by 2 bases, 6 bases remained unmatched. Germline CDR1 reads SGHDN; CDR2 reads FVKESK. The data derive from a study of cytomegalovirus exposure and HLA in healthy donors. PCR primers comprised 60 Vbeta and 13 Jbeta primers. Profiling relied on immunoSEQ multiplex PCR, and the TCRdb table lists in-frame clones only, not all of them. The sample lists a few hundred thousand clones; around three quarters were seen once. Sequences were obtained from PBMCs. The chain links TRBV14 to TRBJ2-3, with 7 bases lining up with TRBD2. The TCR was taken from a man aged 35 to 55 in good health and CMV-seronegative. The CDR3 region is CASSQVAGENTDTQYF. The CDR3 DNA is TGTGCCAGCAGCCAAGTCGCGGGAGAGAACACAGATACGCAGTATTTT.